This T cell receptor (beta chain) was sequenced during a study of low-dose radiotherapy and immunotherapy resistance in tumors. Study background: Individuals in Cohort 2 had 1 Gy per fraction every two weeks, adding up to 13 Gy over 26 weeks.

V dropped 0 bases and J dropped 7; count of bases not matched to a gene: 5. This CDR3 comprises 15 residues. Germline V CDR1 and CDR2: SGDLS, YYNGEE. This clonotype was seen at least ten times. Time point reported: before trial treatment. Alpha- and beta-chain coverage of first-strand cDNA came from TRAV- and TRBV-specific primers. The TCRs were subjected to amplification over around 18 PCR cycles employing a constant-region primer in conjunction with a V-primer adapter. TCRdb called the reads again in MiXCR, with one record for every CDR3 protein. Of around 90,000 distinct CDR3 sequences listed, about 19% are singletons.

V gene TRBV9 combines with J gene TRBJ2-5; 11 nucleotides align to TRBD2. The sequences come from PBMCs, collected before treatment. This clonotype was obtained from a male donor with prostate cancer. The CDR3 DNA follows: TGTGCCAGCAGCGTAGAAGTCGGACTAGCGGGGACCCAGTACTTC. Its translation: CASSVEVGLAGTQYF.